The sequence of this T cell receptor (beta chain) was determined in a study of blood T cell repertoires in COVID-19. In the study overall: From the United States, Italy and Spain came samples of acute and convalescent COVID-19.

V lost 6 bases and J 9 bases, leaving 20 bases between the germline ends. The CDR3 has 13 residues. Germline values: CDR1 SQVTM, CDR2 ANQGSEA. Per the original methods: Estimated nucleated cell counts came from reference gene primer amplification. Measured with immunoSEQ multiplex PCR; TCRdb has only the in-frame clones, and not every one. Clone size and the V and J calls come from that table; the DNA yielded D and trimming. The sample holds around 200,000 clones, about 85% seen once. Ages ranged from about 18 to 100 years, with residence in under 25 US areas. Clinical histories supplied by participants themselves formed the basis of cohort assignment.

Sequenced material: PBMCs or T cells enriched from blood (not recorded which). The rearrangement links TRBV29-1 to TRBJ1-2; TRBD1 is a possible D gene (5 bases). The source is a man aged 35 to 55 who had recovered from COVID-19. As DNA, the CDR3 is TGCAGCGTAGAAACCGACCGGGACTTTCGCTACACCTTC. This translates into CSVETDRDFRYTF. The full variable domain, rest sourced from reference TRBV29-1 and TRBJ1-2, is SAVISQKPSRDICQRGTSLTIQCQVDSQVTMMFWYRQQPGQSLTLIATANQGSEATYESGFVIDKFPISRPNLTFSTLTVSNMSPEDSSIYLCSVETDRDFRYTFGSGTRLTVV.